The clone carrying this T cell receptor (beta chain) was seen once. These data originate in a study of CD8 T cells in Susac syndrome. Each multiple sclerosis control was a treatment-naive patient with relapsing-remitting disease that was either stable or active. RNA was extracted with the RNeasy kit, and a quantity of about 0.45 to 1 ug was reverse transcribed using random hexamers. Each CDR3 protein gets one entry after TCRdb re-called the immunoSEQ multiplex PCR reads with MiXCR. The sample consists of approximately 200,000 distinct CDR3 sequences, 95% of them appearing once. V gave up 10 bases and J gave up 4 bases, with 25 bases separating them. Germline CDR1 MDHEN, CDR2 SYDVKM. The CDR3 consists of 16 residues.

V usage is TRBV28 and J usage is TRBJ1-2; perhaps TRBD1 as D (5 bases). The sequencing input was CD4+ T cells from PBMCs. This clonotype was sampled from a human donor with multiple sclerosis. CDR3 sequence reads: CATATHAMGPSYGYTF. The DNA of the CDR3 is TGTGCCACCGCTACCCACGCTATGGGGCCCAGCTATGGCTACACCTTC.